This T cell receptor (beta chain) was recorded in a study of T-cell memory formation after mild COVID-19 listed by TCRdb under 2021. About the full investigation: TCR sequence clusters from the two donors were largely donor specific. T-cell clones expanding and contracting after mild COVID-19 in a couple of donors were tracked by longitudinal TCRalpha and TCRbeta repertoire sequencing. The cohort was made up of two young adult volunteers, one female and one male, who were previously healthy. What the work shows at the level of the full study, not this receptor alone: SARS-CoV-2 specificity of the second-wave clones peaking on day 37 was not confirmed. Some responding clones were found in pre-infection memory, which suggests that pre-existing cross-reactive memory T cells took part in the SARS-CoV-2 response. Contracting CD4+ clones were located mainly in the CM and EM memory subsets, whereas CD8+ clones were found to be enriched in EMRA. The study included only two mild cases, and larger cohorts that include severe cases with pre-infection samples were judged to be necessary. From day 15 to 85, contracting clones showed balanced CD4/CD8 phenotypes, whereas a second wave of clones that expanded from day 15 to 37 leaned towards CD4+.

Ficoll-Paque density gradient centrifugation was used to isolate PBMCs. Concerning this clonotype: The antigen it binds to is not known. No much larger clone exists at a distance of one base, and base qualities are not known.

Sequencing relied on an Illumina NovaSeq 6000. Using 5'RACE with constant-segment primers, TCRalpha and TCRbeta cDNA libraries were constructed, with sample barcodes and unique molecular identifiers added in the process. Trizol reagent was used to extract RNA from every sample. Libraries were amplified in two PCR steps, with a second sample barcode and Illumina TruSeq adapters added in the second step. Sequencing of the libraries was done on an Illumina NovaSeq, producing 2 x 150 bp paired-end reads. In the authors' own workflow: With migec v1.2.7, reads were demultiplexed and then collapsed into UMI-guided consensus sequences. Using mixcr v2.1.11, UMI consensuses were aligned to TRA and TRB V and J templates and then assembled into clonotypes. A clonotype was counted as expanded or contracted only if both edgeR and NoisET called the change significant, with noise models trained on biological replicates. For edgeR calls, the cutoffs were a false discovery rate-adjusted p below 0.01 and a log2 fold-change threshold of 1. As an exploratory analysis of dynamics, max-normalized trajectories of the 1000 most abundant clonotypes were examined by PCA with hierarchical clustering. Separately sequenced CD4+ and CD8+ repertoires were used to assign a CD4 or CD8 phenotype to each responding clone. Starting from the raw public reads, TCRdb applied fastp trimming at Q25, assembled clones with MiXCR and retained in-frame beta chains. Every entry covers one CDR3 protein and lists the most common genes and DNA from its rows. For this entry, the V and J calls and clone size follow TCRdb and not the study's own pipeline. Counted in this sample were 300,000 to 400,000 distinct CDR3 sequences; around 28% of them appeared once. The top ten hold approximately 12% of the sample.

Ends trimmed: V by 0 bases, J by 11 bases; bases unmatched to a gene: 14. CDR1 is given as SGHRS and CDR2 as YFSETQ, both from the germline V gene. Spanning cysteine to phenylalanine, the CDR3 consists of 16 amino acids. Kept here is only the CDR3 DNA, which spans 48 bases and is read in frame from base 1. What was sequenced was PBMCs or a T cell subset sorted from them (not recorded which). The chain is encoded by TRBV5-1 joined to TRBJ2-3; 8 bases in the junction line up with TRBD2. The clonotype originates from an adult woman who had mild COVID-19 (a few samples of this study predate the infection). The sample titles of this study are shuffled in the database, so cell type and time point are left out; the donor was told from shared clones. The CDR3 is CASSLVAGGRPRGQYF. The bases are TGCGCCAGCAGCTTGGTGGCGGGGGGCCGGCCACGTGGGCAGTATTTT. The entire variable domain, with the stretches around the CDR3 drawn from the reference TRBV5-1 and TRBJ2-3 proteins, is KAGVTQTPRYLIKTRGQQVTLSCSPISGHRSVSWYQQTPGQGLQFLFEYFSETQRNKGNFPGRFSGRQFSNSRSEMNVSTLELGDSALYLCASSLVAGGRPRGQYFGPGTRLTVL.